This entry lists 5 T cell receptor beta chains sequenced from one sample in a study of STAT5B mutations in CD4+ large granular lymphocyte leukemia. Generated by immunoSEQ multiplex PCR, the TCRdb table keeps only in-frame clones and is missing some. The profile covers 30,000 or so clones, with about four fifths appearing a single time and 3% to 3.5% taken by the ten largest. Specimen: CD4+ T cells from blood buffy coats. The origin of the receptors is a human donor in good health.

J is TRBJ2-3 and V is TRBV7-2; either TRBD1 or TRBD2 may fit D (6 bases each). Germline V lookup: CDR1 SGHTA, CDR2 FQGNSA. This CDR3 is 14 amino acids long. Between the trimmed V and J ends, which lost 5 bases and 4 bases, there was a span of 13 bases. The CDR3 nucleotides read TGTGCCAGCAGCCTCATGGGGGGCCCAGATACGCAGTATTTT. Translation gives CASSLMGGPDTQYF.

J is TRBJ1-1 and V is TRBV29-1; the D gene is possibly TRBD1 (5 bases). The germline V gene has CDR1 SQVTM and CDR2 ANQGSEA. V lost 4 bases, J lost 0 bases, and 9 bases lay in between. This CDR3 has 13 amino acids. The CDR3 nucleotides read TGCAGCGTTGGGGACCTGATGAACACTGAAGCTTTCTTT. The encoded protein is CSVGDLMNTEAFF.

In its sample, this clone was seen a few times. The chain employs TRBV7-9 and TRBJ2-5; tentatively, D is TRBD2 (5 bases). Germline assignment: CDR1 SEHNR and CDR2 FQNEAQ (reference sequence). The CDR3 consists of 14 residues. Deletions cut 5 bases from V and 2 bases from J, with 12 bases between. The CDR3 region is CASSMDSQQETQYF. CDR3 in DNA: TGTGCCAGCAGCATGGACTCGCAACAAGAGACCCAGTACTTC.

The rearrangement joins TRBV30 to TRBJ2-5, with unresolved D. Between the trimmed V and J ends, which lost 1 base and 3 bases, there was a span of 9 bases. CDR3 length: 13 residues. The V gene's germline CDR1 is GTSNPN and CDR2 SVGIG (reference sequence). CDR3: CAWSDLPKETQYF. The DNA of the CDR3 is TGTGCCTGGAGTGATCTACCTAAAGAGACCCAGTACTTC.

The genes are TRBV6-1 and TRBJ2-1, with 9 bases identical to TRBD2. CDR3 size: 15 residues. CDR1 is MNHNS and CDR2 is SASEGT in the germline V gene. V was clipped by 8 bases and J by 6 bases; unmatched bases: 11. The CDR3 reads CASAGGYGGGNEQFF. The DNA for the CDR3 is TGTGCCAGCGCGGGAGGGTACGGAGGGGGCAATGAGCAGTTCTTC.